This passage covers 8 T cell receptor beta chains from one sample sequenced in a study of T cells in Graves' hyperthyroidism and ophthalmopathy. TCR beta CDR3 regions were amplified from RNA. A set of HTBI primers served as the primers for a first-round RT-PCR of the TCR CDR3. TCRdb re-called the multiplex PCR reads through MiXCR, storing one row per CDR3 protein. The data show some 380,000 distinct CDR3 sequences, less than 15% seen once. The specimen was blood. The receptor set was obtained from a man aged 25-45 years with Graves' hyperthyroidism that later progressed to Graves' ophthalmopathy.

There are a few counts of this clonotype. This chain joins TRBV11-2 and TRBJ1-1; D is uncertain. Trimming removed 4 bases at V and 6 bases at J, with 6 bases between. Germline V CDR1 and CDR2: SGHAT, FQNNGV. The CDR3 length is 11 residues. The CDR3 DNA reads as TGTGCCAGCAGCTCGAAGGCTGAAGCTTTCTTT. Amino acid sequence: CASSSKAEAFF.

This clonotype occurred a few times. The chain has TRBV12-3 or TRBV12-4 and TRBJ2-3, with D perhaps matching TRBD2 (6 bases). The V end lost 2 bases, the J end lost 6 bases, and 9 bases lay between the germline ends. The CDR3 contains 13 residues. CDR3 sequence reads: CASSLLAWDTQYF. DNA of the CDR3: TGTGCCAGCAGTTTACTAGCGTGGGATACGCAGTATTTT.

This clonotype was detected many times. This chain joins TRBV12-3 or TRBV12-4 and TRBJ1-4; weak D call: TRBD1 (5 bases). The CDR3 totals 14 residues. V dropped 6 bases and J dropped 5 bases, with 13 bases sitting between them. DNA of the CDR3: TGTGCCAGCAGCTCGGGACGGAAAAATGAAAAACTGTTTTTT. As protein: CASSSGRKNEKLFF.

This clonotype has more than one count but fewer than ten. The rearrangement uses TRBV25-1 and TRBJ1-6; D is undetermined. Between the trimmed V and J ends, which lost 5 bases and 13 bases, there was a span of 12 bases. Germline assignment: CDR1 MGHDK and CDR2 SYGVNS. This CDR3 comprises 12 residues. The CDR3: CASSQQLGPLHF. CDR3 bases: TGTGCCAGCAGTCAACAGCTGGGGCCCCTCCACTTT.

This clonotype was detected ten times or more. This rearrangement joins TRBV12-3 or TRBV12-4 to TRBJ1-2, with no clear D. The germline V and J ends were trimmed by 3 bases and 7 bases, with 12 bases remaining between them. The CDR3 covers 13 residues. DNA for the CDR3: TGTGCCAGCAGTTTGTCCAGTGGGATTGGCTACACCTTC. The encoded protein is CASSLSSGIGYTF.

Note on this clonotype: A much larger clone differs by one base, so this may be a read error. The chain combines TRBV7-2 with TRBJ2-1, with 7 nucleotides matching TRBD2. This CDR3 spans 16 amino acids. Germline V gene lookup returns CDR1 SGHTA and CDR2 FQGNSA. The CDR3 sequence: CASSLADLPPYNDQFF. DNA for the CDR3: TGTGCCAGCAGCCTAGCGGACTTGCCTCCCTACAATGATCAGTTCTTC.

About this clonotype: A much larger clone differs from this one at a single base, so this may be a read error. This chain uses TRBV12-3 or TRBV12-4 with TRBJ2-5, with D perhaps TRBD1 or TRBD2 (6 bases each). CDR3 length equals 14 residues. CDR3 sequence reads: CASSLDRGRETRYF. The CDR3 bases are TGTGCCAGCAGTTTAGACCGGGGGCGAGAGACCCGGTACTTC.

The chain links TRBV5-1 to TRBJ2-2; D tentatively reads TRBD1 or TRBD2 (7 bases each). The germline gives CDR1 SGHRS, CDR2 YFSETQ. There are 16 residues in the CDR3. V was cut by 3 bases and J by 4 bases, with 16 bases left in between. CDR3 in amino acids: CASSSRLAGGTGELFF. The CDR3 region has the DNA TGCGCCAGCAGCTCCAGACTAGCAGGGGGCACCGGGGAGCTGTTTTTT.